The rows below give T cell receptor beta chains drawn from one sample of a study of T cells in Graves' hyperthyroidism and ophthalmopathy. TCRdb reanalysed the multiplex PCR reads using MiXCR and keeps one entry per CDR3 protein. The table records about 420,000 distinct CDR3 sequences, around a sixth of them present only once. Source material: blood. These receptors came from a woman aged 18-29 years with Graves' hyperthyroidism. CDR3s include the opening cysteine and the closing phenylalanine or tryptophan. The D gene is left open where the match is weak. Expanded clones are given a class, and other clones once, few, many or no size at all.

clone size | D gene | J gene | V gene | CDR3 protein | CDR3 DNA
NA | NA | TRBJ2-1 | TRBV7-9 | CASLRRGAVPNEQFF | TGTGCCAGCTTGAGGCGGGGCGCGGTCCCCAATGAGCAGTTCTTC
many | NA | TRBJ1-2 | TRBV5-1 | CASSLVLDTYYGYTF | TGCGCCAGCAGCTTGGTACTGGACACCTACTATGGCTACACCTTC
many | NA | TRBJ1-2 | TRBV6-1 | CASGRVGYGYTF | TGTGCCAGCGGCAGGGTTGGCTATGGCTACACCTTC
many | TRBD2 | TRBJ2-7 | TRBV7-8 | CASSLSGTAYEQYF | TGTGCCAGCAGCTTAAGCGGGACGGCCTACGAGCAGTACTTC
many | NA | TRBJ1-1 | TRBV28 | CASNYWGNTEAFF | TGTGCCAGCAATTATTGGGGGAACACTGAAGCTTTCTTT
many | TRBD1 | TRBJ1-1 | TRBV28 | CASKPRDRPNTEAFF | TGTGCCAGCAAACCCAGGGACAGGCCGAACACTGAAGCTTTCTTT
many | TRBD2 | TRBJ2-7 | TRBV11-2 | CASSFTSVYEQYF | TGTGCCAGCAGCTTCACTAGCGTCTACGAGCAGTACTTC
many | NA | TRBJ2-2 | TRBV5-1 | CASSLVPGAGELFF | TGCGCCAGCAGCTTGGTACCCGGCGCCGGGGAGCTGTTTTTT
NA | TRBD1 | TRBJ1-2 | TRBV15 | CATSRDWDRGYGYTF | TGTGCCACCAGCAGAGACTGGGACAGGGGCTATGGCTACACCTTC
NA | NA | TRBJ2-7 | TRBV20-1 | CSAKDRTHYEQYF | TGCAGTGCTAAGGACAGAACCCACTACGAGCAGTACTTC
NA | TRBD1 | TRBJ2-7 | TRBV20-1 | CSASLLTGKGEQYF | TGCAGTGCCTCACTCCTGACAGGGAAGGGCGAGCAGTACTTC
many | TRBD2 | TRBJ2-3 | TRBV7-3 | CASSLAGGPVDTQYF | TGTGCCAGCAGCCTAGCGGGGGGGCCTGTAGATACGCAGTATTTT
NA | NA | TRBJ1-3 | TRBV7-9 | CASSQDSGAAGNTIYF | TGTGCCAGCAGCCAAGACTCTGGGGCGGCAGGAAACACCATATATTTT
many | TRBD1 | TRBJ2-5 | TRBV7-8 | CASSSNRDRVRETQYF | TGTGCCAGCAGCTCCAACCGGGACAGGGTTCGGGAGACCCAGTACTTC
many | TRBD1 | TRBJ2-1 | TRBV5-6 | CASSQGQGLDEQFF | TGTGCCAGCAGCCAGGGACAGGGTTTAGATGAGCAGTTCTTC
many | NA | TRBJ2-7 | TRBV27 | CASSVRTGSSYEQYF | TGTGCCAGCTCGGTTCGGACCGGGAGCTCCTACGAGCAGTACTTC
NA | NA | TRBJ2-7 | TRBV20-1 | CSAHPMGGFGYEQYF | TGCAGTGCTCATCCAATGGGGGGTTTTGGTTACGAGCAGTACTTC
NA | NA | TRBJ2-1 | TRBV15 | CATSRDTRAELGNEQFF | TGTGCCACCAGCAGAGACACCCGGGCAGAGCTAGGCAATGAGCAGTTCTTC
many | TRBD1 | TRBJ1-1 | TRBV20-1 | CSAINRGGNTEAFF | TGCAGTGCTATAAACAGGGGAGGGAACACTGAAGCTTTCTTT
NA | NA | TRBJ2-5 | TRBV29-1 | CSAQQAFQETQYF | TGCAGCGCTCAACAGGCGTTCCAAGAGACCCAGTACTTC
many | NA | TRBJ2-7 | TRBV20-1 | CSAAGGGPYEQYF | TGCAGTGCAGCCGGCGGCGGACCCTACGAGCAGTACTTC
NA | TRBD2 | TRBJ2-3 | TRBV10-3 | CAISSAGGGDTQYF | TGTGCCATCAGCTCAGCGGGAGGGGGAGATACGCAGTATTTT
NA | NA | TRBJ1-2 | TRBV5-1 | CASSNNRVNYGYTF | TGCGCCAGCAGCAATAACAGGGTGAACTATGGCTACACCTTC
few | TRBD2 | TRBJ2-3 | TRBV7-8 | CASSLPPGEREPDTQYF | TGTGCCAGCAGCCTACCCCCGGGGGAGCGGGAGCCAGATACGCAGTATTTT
NA | NA | TRBJ1-6 | TRBV20-1 | CSALTLRAYNSPLHF | TGCAGTGCACTGACACTTCGGGCATATAATTCACCCCTCCACTTT
NA | TRBD1 | TRBJ1-4 | TRBV7-2 | CASSSGQEAEKLFF | TGTGCCAGCAGCTCGGGACAGGAAGCAGAAAAACTGTTTTTT